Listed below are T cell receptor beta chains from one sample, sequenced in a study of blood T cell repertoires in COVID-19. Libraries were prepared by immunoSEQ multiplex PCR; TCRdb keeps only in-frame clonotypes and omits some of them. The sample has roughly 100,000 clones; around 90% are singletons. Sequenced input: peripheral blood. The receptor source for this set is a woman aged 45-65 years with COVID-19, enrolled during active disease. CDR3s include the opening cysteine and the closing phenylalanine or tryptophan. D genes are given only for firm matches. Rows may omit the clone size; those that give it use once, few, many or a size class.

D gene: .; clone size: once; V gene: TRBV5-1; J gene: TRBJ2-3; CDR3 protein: CASSLIASTDTQYF; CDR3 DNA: TGCGCCAGCAGCCTTATAGCTAGCACAGATACGCAGTATTTT
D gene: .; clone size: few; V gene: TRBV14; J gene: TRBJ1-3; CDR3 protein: CASSQGAFSGNTIYF; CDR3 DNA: TGTGCCAGCAGCCAAGGGGCCTTCTCTGGAAACACCATATATTTT
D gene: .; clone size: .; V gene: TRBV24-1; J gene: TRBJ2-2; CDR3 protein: CATSSGLGTGELFF; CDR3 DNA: TGTGCCACCAGTTCAGGGTTGGGCACCGGGGAGCTGTTTTTT
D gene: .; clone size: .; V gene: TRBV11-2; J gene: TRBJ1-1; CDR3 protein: CASSLSNRNTEAFF; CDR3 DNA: TGTGCCAGCAGCTTGAGTAACAGGAACACTGAAGCTTTCTTT
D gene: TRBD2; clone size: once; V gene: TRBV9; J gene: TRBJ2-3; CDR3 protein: CASSVVVAGDLSSTDTQYF; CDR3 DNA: TGTGCCAGCAGCGTAGTAGTTGCGGGGGACCTTTCTAGCACAGATACGCAGTATTTT
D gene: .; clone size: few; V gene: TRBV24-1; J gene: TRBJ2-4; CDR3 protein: CATTIDTGTTRGNIQYF; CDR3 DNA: TGTGCCACCACTATTGACACCGGGACAACAAGGGGAAACATTCAGTACTTC
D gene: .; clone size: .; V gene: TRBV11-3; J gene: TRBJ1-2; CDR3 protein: CASSHQTYGYTF; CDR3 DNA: TGTGCCAGCAGCCATCAGACTTATGGCTACACCTTC
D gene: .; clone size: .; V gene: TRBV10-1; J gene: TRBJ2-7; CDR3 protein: CASQPQGSHEQYF; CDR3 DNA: TGCGCCAGCCAACCGCAGGGGTCCCACGAGCAGTACTTC
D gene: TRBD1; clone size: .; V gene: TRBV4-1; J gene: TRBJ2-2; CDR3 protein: CASSPGQGVTGELFF; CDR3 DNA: TGCGCCAGCAGCCCAGGACAGGGGGTCACCGGGGAGCTGTTTTTT
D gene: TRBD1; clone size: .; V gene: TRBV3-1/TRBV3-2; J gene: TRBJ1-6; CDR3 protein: CASSRTGNNSPLHF; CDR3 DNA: TGTGCCAGCAGCCGGACAGGCAATAATTCACCCCTCCACTTT
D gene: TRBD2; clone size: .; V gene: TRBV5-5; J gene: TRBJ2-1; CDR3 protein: CASRTSGGGEFF; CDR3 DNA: TGTGCCAGCCGCACTAGCGGGGGTGGGGAGTTCTTC
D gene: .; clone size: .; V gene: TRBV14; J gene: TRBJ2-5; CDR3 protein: CASSQGTGWGETQYF; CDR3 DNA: TGTGCCAGCAGCCAAGGTACAGGGTGGGGAGAGACCCAGTACTTC
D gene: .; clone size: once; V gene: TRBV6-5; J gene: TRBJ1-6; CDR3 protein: CASSLGQLNSPLHF; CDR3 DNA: TGTGCCAGCAGTCTCGGACAGTTAAATTCACCCCTCCACTTT
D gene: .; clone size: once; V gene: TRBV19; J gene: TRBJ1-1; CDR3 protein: CASSIGLVATEAFF; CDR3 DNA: TGTGCCAGTAGTATAGGTCTAGTGGCCACTGAAGCTTTCTTT
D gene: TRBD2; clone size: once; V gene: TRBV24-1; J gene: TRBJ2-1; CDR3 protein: CATSDPRGAYNEQFF; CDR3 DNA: TGTGCCACCAGTGACCCGCGGGGGGCCTACAATGAGCAGTTCTTC
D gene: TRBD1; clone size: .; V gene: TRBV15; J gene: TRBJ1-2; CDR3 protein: CATSRDLPTGINYGYTF; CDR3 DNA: TGTGCCACCAGCAGAGATCTCCCGACAGGGATCAACTATGGCTACACCTTC
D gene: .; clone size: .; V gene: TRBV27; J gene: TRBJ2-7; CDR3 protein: CASSLLDSPYEQYF; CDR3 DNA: TGTGCCAGCAGTTTACTTGACAGTCCCTACGAGCAGTACTTC
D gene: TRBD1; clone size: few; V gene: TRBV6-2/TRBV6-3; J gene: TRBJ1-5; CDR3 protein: CASSYSMTGGGLSNQPQHF; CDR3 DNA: TGTGCCAGCAGTTACTCCATGACAGGGGGGGGTCTTAGCAATCAGCCCCAGCATTTT
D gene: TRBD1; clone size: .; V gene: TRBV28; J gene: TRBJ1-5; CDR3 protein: CASTPLGFGQGGNQPQHF; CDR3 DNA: TGTGCCAGCACCCCGTTGGGTTTCGGACAGGGTGGCAATCAGCCCCAGCATTTT
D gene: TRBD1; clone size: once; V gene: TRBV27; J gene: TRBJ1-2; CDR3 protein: CASRPDRVGGGYTF; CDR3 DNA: TGTGCCAGCAGACCGGACAGGGTAGGTGGAGGCTACACCTTC
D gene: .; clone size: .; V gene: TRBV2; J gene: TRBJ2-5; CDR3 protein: CASKRDRTEETQYF; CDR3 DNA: TGTGCCAGCAAACGCGACAGGACCGAAGAGACCCAGTACTTC
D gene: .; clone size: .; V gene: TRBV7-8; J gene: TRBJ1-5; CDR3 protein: CASSLNRYSNQPQHF; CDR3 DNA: TGTGCCAGCAGCTTAAATCGCTATAGCAATCAGCCCCAGCATTTT
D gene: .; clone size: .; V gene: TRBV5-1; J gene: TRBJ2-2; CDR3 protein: CASRAGTYNTGELFF; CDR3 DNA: TGCGCCAGCAGGGCCGGGACATATAACACCGGGGAGCTGTTTTTT
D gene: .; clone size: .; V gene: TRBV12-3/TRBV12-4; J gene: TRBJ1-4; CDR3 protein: CASSFRRNEKLFF; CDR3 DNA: TGTGCCAGCAGTTTTCGGAGGAATGAAAAACTGTTTTTT
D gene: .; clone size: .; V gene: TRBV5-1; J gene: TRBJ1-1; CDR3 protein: CASSRTPYTEAFF; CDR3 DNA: TGCGCCAGCAGCCGAACACCTTACACTGAAGCTTTCTTT
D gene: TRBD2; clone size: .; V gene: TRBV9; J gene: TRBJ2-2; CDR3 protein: CASSGGAGGGTGELFF; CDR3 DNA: TGTGCCAGCAGCGGCGGAGCGGGGGGCGGCACCGGGGAGCTGTTTTTT
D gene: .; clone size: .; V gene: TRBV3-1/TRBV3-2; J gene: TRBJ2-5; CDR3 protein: CASSQGTSRGTQYF; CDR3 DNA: TGTGCCAGCAGCCAAGGAACTAGCCGTGGGACCCAGTACTTC
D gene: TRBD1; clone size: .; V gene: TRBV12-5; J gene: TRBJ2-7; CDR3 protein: CASGSDRENTLEQYF; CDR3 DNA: TGTGCTAGTGGCTCCGACAGGGAAAACACCCTCGAGCAGTACTTC
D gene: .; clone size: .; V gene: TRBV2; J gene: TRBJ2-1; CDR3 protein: CASRLNRETYNEQFF; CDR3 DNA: TGTGCCAGCAGGCTTAACAGGGAAACCTACAATGAGCAGTTCTTC
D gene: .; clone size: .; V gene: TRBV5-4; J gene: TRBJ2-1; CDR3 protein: CASSAGQIGDNEQFF; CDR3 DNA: TGTGCCAGCAGCGCGGGACAGATAGGGGACAATGAGCAGTTCTTC
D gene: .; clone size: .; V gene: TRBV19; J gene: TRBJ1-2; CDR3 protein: CASSDATEVYGYTF; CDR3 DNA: TGTGCCAGTTCCGACGCGACAGAGGTCTATGGCTACACCTTC
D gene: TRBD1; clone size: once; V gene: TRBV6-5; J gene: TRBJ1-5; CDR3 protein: CASTRTGEPQHF; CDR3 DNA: TGTGCCAGTACCCGAACAGGGGAGCCCCAGCATTTT
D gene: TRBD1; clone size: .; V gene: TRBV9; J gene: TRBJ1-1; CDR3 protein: CASLQGAFF; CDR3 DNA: TGTGCCAGTCTACAGGGGGCTTTCTTT
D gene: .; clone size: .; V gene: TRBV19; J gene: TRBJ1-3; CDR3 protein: CASSIVADSGNTIYF; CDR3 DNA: TGTGCCAGTAGTATTGTGGCAGACTCTGGAAACACCATATATTTT
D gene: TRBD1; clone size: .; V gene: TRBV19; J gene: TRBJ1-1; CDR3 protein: CASSDWTGGTEAFF; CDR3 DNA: TGTGCCAGTAGTGATTGGACAGGGGGCACTGAAGCTTTCTTT
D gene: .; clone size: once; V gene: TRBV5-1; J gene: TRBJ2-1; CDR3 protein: CASSLATSYNEQFF; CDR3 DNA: TGCGCCAGCAGCTTAGCTACGTCCTACAATGAGCAGTTCTTC
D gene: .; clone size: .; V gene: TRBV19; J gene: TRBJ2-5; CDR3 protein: CASSITGGLQETQYF; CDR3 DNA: TGTGCCAGTAGTATAACCGGCGGATTACAAGAGACCCAGTACTTC
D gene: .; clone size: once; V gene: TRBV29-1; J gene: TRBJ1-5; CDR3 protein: CSARGQLDQPQHF; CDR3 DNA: TGCAGCGCCAGAGGGCAGCTAGATCAGCCCCAGCATTTT
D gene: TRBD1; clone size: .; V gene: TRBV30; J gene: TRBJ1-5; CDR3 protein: CAWGQGASGQPQHF; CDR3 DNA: TGTGCCTGGGGACAGGGGGCCAGTGGGCAGCCCCAGCATTTT
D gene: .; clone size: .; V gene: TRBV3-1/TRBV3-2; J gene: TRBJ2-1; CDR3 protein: CASTLRLSLEYNEQFF; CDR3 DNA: TGTGCCAGCACCCTTCGACTATCCTTAGAGTACAATGAGCAGTTCTTC
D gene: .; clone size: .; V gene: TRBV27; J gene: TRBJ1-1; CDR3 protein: CASRLYTGNTEAFF; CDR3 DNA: TGTGCCAGCAGGCTCTATACGGGAAACACTGAAGCTTTCTTT
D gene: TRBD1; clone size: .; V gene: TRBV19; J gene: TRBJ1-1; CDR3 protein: CASSTRQGPLPNTEAFF; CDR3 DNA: TGTGCCAGTAGTACCAGACAGGGACCGCTACCGAACACTGAAGCTTTCTTT
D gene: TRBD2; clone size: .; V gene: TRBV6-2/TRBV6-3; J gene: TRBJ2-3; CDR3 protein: CASSPLSGGPYTQYF; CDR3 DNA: TGTGCCAGCAGCCCCTTGTCGGGGGGGCCATATACGCAGTATTTT
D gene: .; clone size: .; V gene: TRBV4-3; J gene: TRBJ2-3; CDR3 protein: CASSQAQGTDTQYF; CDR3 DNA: TGCGCCAGCAGCCAAGCTCAGGGGACAGATACGCAGTATTTT
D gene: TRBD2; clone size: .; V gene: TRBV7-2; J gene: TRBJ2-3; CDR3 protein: CASSLPLHSAGGGTDTQYF; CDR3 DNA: TGTGCCAGCAGCCTACCCCTCCACTCAGCGGGGGGGGGCACAGATACGCAGTATTTT
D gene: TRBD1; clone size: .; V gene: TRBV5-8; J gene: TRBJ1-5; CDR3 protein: CASSSGTGGELDQPQHF; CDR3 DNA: TGTGCCAGCAGCTCCGGGACAGGGGGCGAATTAGATCAGCCCCAGCATTTT
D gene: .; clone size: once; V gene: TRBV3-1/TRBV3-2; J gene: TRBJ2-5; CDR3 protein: CASSHRQGQETQYF; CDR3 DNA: TGTGCCAGCAGCCACAGGCAGGGGCAAGAGACCCAGTACTTC
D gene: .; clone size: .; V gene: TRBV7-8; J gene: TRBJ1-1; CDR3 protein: CASSRRMGGGRGTEAFF; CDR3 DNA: TGTGCCAGCAGCCGAAGGATGGGGGGCGGGAGGGGCACTGAAGCTTTCTTT
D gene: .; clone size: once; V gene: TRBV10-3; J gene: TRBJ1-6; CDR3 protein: CAISESASSYNSPLHF; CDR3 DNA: TGTGCCATCAGTGAGTCGGCCAGCTCCTATAATTCACCCCTCCACTTT
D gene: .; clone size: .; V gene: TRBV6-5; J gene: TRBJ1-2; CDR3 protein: CASSYKPGLVRNGYTF; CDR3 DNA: TGTGCCAGCAGTTATAAGCCAGGTTTGGTTAGGAATGGCTACACCTTC
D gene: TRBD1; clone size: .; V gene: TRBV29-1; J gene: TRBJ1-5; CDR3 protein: CSVGTGRDQPQHF; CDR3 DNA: TGCAGCGTTGGGACAGGGAGGGATCAGCCCCAGCATTTT
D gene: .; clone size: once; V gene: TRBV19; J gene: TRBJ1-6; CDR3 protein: CASSIAGNKLNSPLHF; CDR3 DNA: TGTGCCAGTAGTATAGCGGGGAATAAGCTTAATTCACCCCTCCACTTT
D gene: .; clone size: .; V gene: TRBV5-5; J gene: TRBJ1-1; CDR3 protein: CASSLMGGVEAFF; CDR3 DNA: TGTGCCAGCAGCTTGATGGGTGGAGTAGAAGCTTTCTTT
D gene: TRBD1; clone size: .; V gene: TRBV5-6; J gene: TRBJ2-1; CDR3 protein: CASSWGQGNEQFF; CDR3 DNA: TGTGCCAGCAGCTGGGGACAGGGCAATGAGCAGTTCTTC
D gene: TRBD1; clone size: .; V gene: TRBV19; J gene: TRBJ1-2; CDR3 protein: CASSKGAAYGYTF; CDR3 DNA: TGTGCCAGTAGTAAGGGGGCTGCCTATGGCTACACCTTC